These 10 T cell receptor beta chains came from one sample sequenced in a study of chemoradiotherapy in HPV16-positive cancers. Generated by immunoSEQ multiplex PCR, the TCRdb table keeps only in-frame clones and is missing some. The sample lists some 930 clones, approximately 84% seen once, with roughly 6.1% in the top ten. Sequenced material: tumor tissue, taken from a patient who underwent chemoradiotherapy. The receptors were sampled from a human donor with HPV-associated anogenital cancer.

The chain has TRBV28 and TRBJ2-7; 10 bases fit TRBD2. V lost 2 bases and J lost 0; bases outside the gene matches: 1. CDR3 length equals 15 residues. Per the germline V gene, CDR1 is MDHEN and CDR2 is SYDVKM. The CDR3 is CASSLRTSGSYEQYF. In nucleotides, the CDR3 is TGTGCCAGCAGTTTAAGGACTAGCGGCTCCTACGAGCAGTACTTC.

V usage is TRBV9 and J usage is TRBJ2-7; D ambiguous. The CDR3 runs to 14 residues. Per the germline V gene, CDR1 is SGDLS and CDR2 is YYNGEE. Trimming left V 2 bases short and J 0 bases short, with 9 bases between. CDR3 protein: CASSVVSSSYEQYF. As DNA, the CDR3 is TGTGCCAGCAGCGTGGTCAGTTCCTCCTACGAGCAGTACTTC.

The chain joins TRBV6-4 to TRBJ1-6; D not resolved. This CDR3 is 13 amino acids long. Per germline, CDR1 MRHNA and CDR2 SNTAGT. The V end was cut by 0 bases, the J end by 4 bases, with 1 base between. The DNA for the CDR3 is TGTGCCAGCAGTGACTCGTATAATTCACCCCTCCACTTT. Encoded protein: CASSDSYNSPLHF.

This clone came up once. The rearrangement uses TRBV6-5 and TRBJ2-1; 10 bases align to TRBD1. Germline CDR1 and CDR2: MNHEY and SVGAGI. CDR3 length equals 14 residues. J lost 6 bases, V lost 11 bases, and 10 bases had no gene match. CDR3 protein: CAAGKGTGANEQFF. CDR3 DNA: TGTGCCGCCGGAAAAGGGACAGGGGCCAATGAGCAGTTCTTC.

The V gene is TRBV7-6, the J gene TRBJ2-1; the match to TRBD2 covers 14 bases. This CDR3 is built from 14 residues. Germline CDR1 is SGHVS and CDR2 is FNYEAQ. V shed 9 bases, J shed 9 bases, and the junction held 7 bases outside the gene matches. The CDR3 reads CASSGTSGGGEQFF. DNA for the CDR3: TGTGCCAGTTCCGGGACTAGCGGGGGCGGTGAGCAGTTCTTC.

The chain has TRBV7-2 and TRBJ2-2, with 9 bases aligning to TRBD2. The CDR3 is 17 residues long. J gave up 7 bases and V 1 base, and 10 bases lay outside the gene matches. The V gene's germline CDR1 is SGHTA and CDR2 FQGNSA. CDR3 DNA: TGTGCCAGCAGCTTAGACTTCGCGGGAGGGTATGGCGGGGAGCTGTTTTTT. Translating it yields CASSLDFAGGYGGELFF.

This clone was counted only a few times. V gene TRBV7-2 combines with J gene TRBJ1-5, with D maybe TRBD1 (6 bases). Per the germline V gene, CDR1 is SGHTA and CDR2 is FQGNSA. V lost 5 bases, J lost 2 bases, and 13 bases lay in between. The CDR3 sequence is 15 residues long. CDR3 sequence reads: CASSRGEGGNQPQHF. The DNA for the CDR3 is TGTGCCAGCAGCCGTGGGGAGGGGGGCAATCAGCCCCAGCATTTT.

This clone appeared a few times. The chain has TRBV18 and TRBJ1-1, with D maybe TRBD1 (6 bases). CDR3 size: 17 residues. Trimming removed 2 bases from V and 4 bases from J, with 20 bases in between. Germline V gene data show CDR1 as KGHSH and CDR2 as LQKENI. For the CDR3, the DNA is TGTGCCAGCTCACCATTGGACAGAGATTTGACGGGCACTGAAGCTTTCTTT. Its protein is CASSPLDRDLTGTEAFF.

This rearrangement joins TRBV5-1 to TRBJ2-2, with D perhaps matching TRBD2 (6 bases). CDR1 is SGHRS and CDR2 is YFSETQ in the germline V gene. CDR3 size: 14 residues. V lost 4 bases, J lost 4 bases, and 11 bases lay in between. CDR3 nucleotides: TGCGCCAGCAGCCGCGACGGGGGCACCGGGGAGCTGTTTTTT. This translates into CASSRDGGTGELFF. The full variable domain, with the rest looked up from reference TRBV5-1 and TRBJ2-2, is KAGVTQTPRYLIKTRGQQVTLSCSPISGHRSVSWYQQTPGQGLQFLFEYFSETQRNKGNFPGRFSGRQFSNSRSEMNVSTLELGDSALYLCASSRDGGTGELFFGEGSRLTVL.

V usage is TRBV5-1 and J usage is TRBJ2-6; D is ambiguous. The CDR3 is 15 residues long. V dropped 1 base and J dropped 4 bases, with 9 bases sitting between them. CDR1 is SGHRS, CDR2 YFSETQ, per germline. DNA for the CDR3: TGCGCCAGCAGCTTGAACTCGGCGGGGGCCAACGTCCTGACTTTC. Protein product: CASSLNSAGANVLTF.